This TCR beta chain was retrieved from a study of blood T cells in healthy people across ages. Overall study context: Researchers report that template switching captured about one barcoded beta molecule per two T cells. The study's findings and limits: TCR beta diversity per million T cells fell roughly linearly with age. A greater number of naive CD4+ cells and higher diversity distinguished long-lived donors from aged donors.

This clonotype was observed a few times. Its antigen is not identified. Trimming took 0 bases from V and 6 from J, leaving 12 bases between them. This CDR3 is 14 amino acids long. Per the germline V gene, CDR1 is LGHNA and CDR2 is YNFKEQ. The second PCR ran about 6 to 12 cycles with a sample-barcoded 5' primer and J-beta primers. Each cDNA molecule carried a tag from a template-switch adaptor that contained 12 random nucleotides. Each CDR3 protein is one row after TCRdb ran MiXCR on the 5' RACE reads. The sample consists of roughly 680,000 distinct CDR3 sequences, approximately 21% of them appearing once.

Sequenced input: blood. The clonotype was recovered from a man aged 70-80 years in good health. V and J are TRBV4-2 and TRBJ2-7; tentatively, D is TRBD2 (5 bases). This chain's CDR3 is CASSQDGTRGEQYF. The CDR3 coding sequence is TGTGCCAGCAGCCAAGACGGAACTAGAGGCGAGCAGTACTTC.